This T cell receptor beta chain came from a study of T cells expressing NK-cell markers. For the study at large: It was sorted CD3+CD56+NKG2C+, CD3+CD56+NKG2C- and CD3+CD56-NKG2C+ T cells that supplied the TCR beta repertoires. Out of eight donors sequenced, seven tested HCMV-seropositive and the remaining one seronegative.

From the 5' RACE reads, TCRdb lists one entry per CDR3 protein and no DNA. The repertoire table contains about 160,000 distinct CDR3 sequences. CDR1 and CDR2 (germline): MNHNS, SASEGT. This CDR3 has 14 amino acids. Material: blood T cells: a sorted CD56 or NKG2C T cell subset, CD4+ or CD8+ T cells, or bulk PBMC T cells (not recorded which). V is TRBV6-1 and J is TRBJ2-7; TCRdb indicates TRBD1, and absent DNA this call remains unverified. The receptor's source is a woman between 18 and 69 years old in good health. The CDR3 region is CASGSGQGGNEQYF.